This T cell receptor beta chain appears in the sequencing data of a study of cytomegalovirus exposure and HLA in healthy donors (dated by TCRdb to 2015 to 2018). As for the study more broadly: An earlier analysis of approximately 550 of the donors reported more than 250 Gb of sequence data and 100 million to 130 million unique TCR beta sequences from 150 million to 200 million T cells. An early release covering around 630 HLA-typed donors comprised about 300 gigabases of sequencing data and around 80 million unique TCR sequences. Among the roughly 400 genotyped donors, approximately 82% belonged to the genetic ancestry cluster associated with self-reported Caucasian donors. The study was designed to test whether signatures of past pathogen exposure could be identified by cataloging public T cell receptors. The study profiled the T cell repertoires of some 610 subjects by immunosequencing and related them to cytomegalovirus serostatus. A separate validation cohort of more than 100 different subjects was used in addition to the 666-subject first cohort. To predict cytomegalovirus infection status, the study combined high-throughput TCR immunosequencing, statistical association of individual TCRs with disease status, and machine learning. In a later analysis, previously published TCR beta repertoires from 550 to 700 donors were re-analyzed and high-resolution HLA genotyping was added so that TCR occurrence patterns could be studied. Rather than using new phenotypic data, the later analysis identified candidate immune exposures from TCR beta sequences and from how often those sequences occurred across donors. In an earlier analysis of 550 to 700 of the donors, high-throughput TCR beta sequencing was used to judge whether each TCR beta V gene segment behaved as functional or pseudogenic. Donor age, sex, ethnicity and CMV serostatus were collected together with the repertoire data. In a later genetic analysis, genome-wide SNP genotypes for about 55% of the roughly 700 donors were used, and that subset was treated as a discovery cohort. All discovery cohort repertoires had been generated on a single sequencing platform. HLA typing included class I and class II loci at four-digit resolution. The number of donors typed differed by locus, with roughly 629-640 for A, B, C, DRB1 and DQB1, approximately 500 for DQA1, 600 to 610 for DPA1, and roughly 450 for DPB1. Roughly 5 DR-DQ haplotypes were treated as single units for association and clustering because of strong linkage in the cohort. Across around 400 genotyped donors of the cohort, an average of roughly 250,000 unique TCR beta nucleotide sequences per donor were sequenced, and approximately 17% of those sequences were non-productive.

Libraries came from the immunoSEQ multiplex PCR assay. A mixture of 60 forward primers for TCR Vbeta segments and 13 reverse primers for TCR Jbeta segments was used in the multiplex PCR. The CDR3 region of rearranged TCR beta genes was amplified from genomic DNA with a multiplex PCR assay. Amplified TCR beta libraries were sequenced as 87-base-pair reads on the Illumina HiSeq System. The authors processed their data as follows. Across the 600 to 700 repertoires, a later analysis counted approximately 75 million unique TCR beta chains, roughly 11 million of which were shared by at least two donors. A nearest-neighbor algorithm error-corrected the raw reads and collapsed the reads into unique sequences, merging closely related sequences to remove PCR and sequencing errors. Alignment of CDR3 sequences to IMGT reference sequences was used to assign V, D and J gene segments. Each retained sequence needed at least a six-nucleotide match to both a V gene segment and a J gene segment. A rearrangement counted as productive if the CDR3 had no stop codons and remained in frame with V and J, and every other rearrangement counted as non-productive. CDR3 was defined according to IMGT convention as the region running from the second conserved V-encoded cysteine to the conserved J-encoded phenylalanine. The earlier analysis of about 620 of the donors excluded sequences that lacked an unambiguous match to a single V gene segment. In an earlier analysis of more than 500 of the donors, a V segment was called functional when productive rearrangements were above 56.7%, and segregating when the standard deviation between donors exceeded 5%. A statistical classification framework was built to diagnose cytomegalovirus status from the catalog of TCR beta chain sequences. A later analysis assigned V and J genes by comparing TCR nucleotide sequences with IMGT/GENE-DB human TR gene sequences. A later analysis assigned CDR3 sequences and most-parsimonious VDJ recombination scenarios with the TCRdist pipeline. In a later analysis, each TCR beta chain was defined by its CDR3 amino acid sequence together with its V-gene family, and reads lacking a unique V-gene family were excluded. A later analysis removed 600 or so highly shared, low-generation-probability nucleotide sequences to deal with suspected cross-contamination and a sequencing artifact. In a later analysis, a clonal expansion index for each public chain was calculated from normalized within-repertoire ranks of inferred template counts. In a later analysis, generation probabilities were computed with a VDJ recombination model fitted to out-of-frame rearrangements, and the resulting probabilities were checked against IGoR. In a later analysis, hypergeometric tests were used to score TCR-TCR, TCR-HLA and TCR-CMV co-occurrence, with a repertoire-size bias correction applied to TCR pairs. A later analysis estimated false discovery rates by permuting HLA or CMV assignments 20 times. In a later analysis, co-occurring TCRs were grouped with DBSCAN, and TCRdist sequence similarity was added when clustering was performed within HLA-allele-positive subsets. Co-occurrence clustering excluded repertoires with fewer than 30,000 or more than 120,000 public chains, plus five with anomalous nucleotide sharing. In its TCRdb copy, this immuneACCESS table keeps in-frame sequences only and misses some clones. Where compared with another copy, unresolved V genes explain less than half of these, and the others have no known cause. The DNA was the basis for D and trimming; V, J and clone size are from that table. The sample has some 150,000 clones on record. The ten largest clones capture about 0.8% of the sample.

Here is what the overall study found, with its caveats: Compared with equally common non-associated chains, HLA-associated TCR beta chains in a later analysis were more clonally expanded and had lower generation probabilities. While some public TCRs were present in many individuals, most TCR sequences turned up only very rarely across donors. A cluster of highly shared sequence variants was judged likely to be a technical artifact of the sequencing pipeline. Most CMV-associated TCR beta chains appeared to be HLA-restricted in a later analysis, and the HLA associations seemed to be driven largely by CMV exposure. In vitro tests confirmed that a few of the cytomegalovirus-associated TCR beta chains recognize cytomegalovirus antigens. A later genetic analysis associated a missense DCLRE1C variant with V-gene and J-gene trimming of TCR beta chains, and an independent cohort replicated the association. In a later analysis, several top co-occurrence clusters were reported to appear linked to parvovirus B19, influenza, CMV and Epstein-Barr virus. Immune exposure information for the cohort was limited to CMV serostatus. The study listed 150 to 200 TCR beta chains as associated with cytomegalovirus. An earlier analysis of 587 of the donors showed that most TCR beta V segments appeared in productive rearrangements either about 87% or about 30% of the time, which broadly matched IMGT annotations. Only TCR beta chains were sequenced in this cohort, and the absence of alpha or paired-chain data limited detectable features. A further reported finding was that TCR beta sequences accurately predicted the HLA-A and HLA-B alleles for most subjects in the first cohort. Correlated functional status among segregating V segments might reflect linkage disequilibrium, but an unknown experimental factor could not be ruled out. In a later analysis, the rate of TCR association differed among HLA loci, with DRB1 alleles having the most associated TCRs and HLA-C alleles having the fewest. At a false discovery rate of 0.05, a later analysis linked around 15,000 TCR beta sequences to specific HLA alleles. The authors suggested that the approach could potentially be extended to other disease states and immunological phenotypes. Because HLA typing was unavailable for some donors at each locus, only the typed subset was used in association tests. When HLA alleles, especially DR and DQ, strongly co-occurred, TCR associations were difficult to assign to individual alleles. Compared with the approximately 670-donor mean, donors in an Asian-associated ancestry cluster had fewer N-insertions in productive TCRs, according to a later genetic analysis. Because counts were too low, approximately 18 rarely observed V segments, including chromosome 9 orphons, were excluded from the earlier analysis of around 640 of the donors. Sequencing depth was assumed to be roughly uniform across donors in the presence/absence analyses, though that assumption may not hold. Cytomegalovirus status was reported to be diagnosed by the classifier with high specificity and sensitivity in both the original and validation cohorts. Some IMGT-functional V segments, including TRBV6-2 and TRBV6-3, could not be distinguished by the 87-base-pair reads and were therefore excluded.

The cohort comprised 670 or so healthy bone marrow donors. At the time of sampling, every cohort member was nominally healthy, though immune exposures that went unrecorded were likely present. The donor was CMV seropositive and belonged to the group of about 290 seropositive cohort members. A peripheral blood sample was collected from each donor, and TCR beta sequencing was performed on peripheral blood mononuclear cells. The Qiagen DNeasy Blood Extraction Kit was used to extract genomic DNA from the blood cell samples. Reading from cysteine to phenylalanine, the CDR3 counts 14 amino acids. Only the CDR3 region is kept as DNA, spanning 42 bases read in frame from base 1. Based on the germline V gene (reference sequence), the CDR1 and CDR2 sequences are SSHAT and FNYEAQ. A remark on this clone: The specificity of this receptor is unknown. One end of the junction fails to match germline, which may point to a read error.

Sequenced sample: PBMCs. This receptor chain uses TRBV7-7 and TRBJ2-7, and 10 bases in between align with TRBD1. This TCR was sampled from a woman aged 18-35 years in good health and CMV-seropositive. The DNA sequence is given as TGTGCTAGCAGCCAAGGACAGGGGGCCTACGAGCAGTACTTC. Its protein is CASSQGQGAYEQYF.